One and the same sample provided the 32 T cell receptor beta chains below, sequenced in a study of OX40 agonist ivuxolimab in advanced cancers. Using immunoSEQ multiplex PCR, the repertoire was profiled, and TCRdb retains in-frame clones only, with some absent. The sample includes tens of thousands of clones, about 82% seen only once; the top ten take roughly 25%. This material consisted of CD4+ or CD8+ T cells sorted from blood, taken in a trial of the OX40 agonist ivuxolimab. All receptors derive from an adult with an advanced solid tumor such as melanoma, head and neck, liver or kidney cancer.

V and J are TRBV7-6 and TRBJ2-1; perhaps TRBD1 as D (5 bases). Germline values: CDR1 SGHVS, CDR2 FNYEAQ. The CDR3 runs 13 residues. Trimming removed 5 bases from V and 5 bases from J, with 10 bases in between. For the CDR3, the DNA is TGTGCCAGCAGCCGGCCCAGGGACAATGAGCAGTTCTTC. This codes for CASSRPRDNEQFF.

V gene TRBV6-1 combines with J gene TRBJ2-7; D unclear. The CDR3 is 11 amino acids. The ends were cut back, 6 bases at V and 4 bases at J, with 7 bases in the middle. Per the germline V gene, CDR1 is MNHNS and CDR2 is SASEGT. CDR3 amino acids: CASSLEYEQYF. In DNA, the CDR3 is TGTGCCAGCAGCCTCGAATACGAGCAGTACTTC.

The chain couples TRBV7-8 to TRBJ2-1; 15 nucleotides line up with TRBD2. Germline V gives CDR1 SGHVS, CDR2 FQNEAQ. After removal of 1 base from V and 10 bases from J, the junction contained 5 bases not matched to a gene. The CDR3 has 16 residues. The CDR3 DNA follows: TGTGCCAGCAGCTTAGGCCCGGGACTAGCGGGAGGAGAGCAGTTCTTC. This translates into CASSLGPGLAGGEQFF.

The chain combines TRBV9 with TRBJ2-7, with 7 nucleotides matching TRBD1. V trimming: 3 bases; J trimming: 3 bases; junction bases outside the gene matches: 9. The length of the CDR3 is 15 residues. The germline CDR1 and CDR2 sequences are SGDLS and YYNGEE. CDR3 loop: CASSADLTGNYEQYF. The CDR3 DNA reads TGTGCCAGCAGCGCCGACCTGACAGGGAACTACGAGCAGTACTTC.

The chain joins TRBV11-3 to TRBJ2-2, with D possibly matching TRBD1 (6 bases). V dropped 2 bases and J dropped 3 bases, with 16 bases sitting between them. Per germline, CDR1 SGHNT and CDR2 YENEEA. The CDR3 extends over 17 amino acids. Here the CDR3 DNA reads TGTGCCAGCAGCTTATTGGGGGCAGGGAAAGACACCGGGGAGCTGTTTTTT. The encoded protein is CASSLLGAGKDTGELFF.

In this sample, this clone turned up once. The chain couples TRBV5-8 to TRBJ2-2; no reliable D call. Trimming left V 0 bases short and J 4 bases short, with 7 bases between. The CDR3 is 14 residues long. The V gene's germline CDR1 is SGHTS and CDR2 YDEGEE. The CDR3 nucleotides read TGTGCCAGCAGCTTGGTTTGGGGCACCGGGGAGCTGTTTTTT. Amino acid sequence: CASSLVWGTGELFF.

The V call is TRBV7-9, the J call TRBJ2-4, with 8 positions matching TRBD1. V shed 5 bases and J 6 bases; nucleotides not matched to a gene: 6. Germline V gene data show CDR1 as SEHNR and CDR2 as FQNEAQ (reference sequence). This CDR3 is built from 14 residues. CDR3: CASSLDRGGNIQYF. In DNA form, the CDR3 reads TGTGCCAGCAGCCTCGACAGGGGTGGAAACATTCAGTACTTC.

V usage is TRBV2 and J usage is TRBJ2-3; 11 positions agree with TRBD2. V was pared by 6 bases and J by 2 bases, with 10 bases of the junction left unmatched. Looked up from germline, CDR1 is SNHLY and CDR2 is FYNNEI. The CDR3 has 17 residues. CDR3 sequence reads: CASSKGPGLADTDTQYF. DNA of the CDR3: TGTGCCAGCAGCAAGGGACCGGGACTAGCGGACACAGATACGCAGTATTTT.

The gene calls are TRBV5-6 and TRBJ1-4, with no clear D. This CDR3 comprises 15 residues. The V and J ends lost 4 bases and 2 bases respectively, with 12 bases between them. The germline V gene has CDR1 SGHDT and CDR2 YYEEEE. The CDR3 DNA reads TGTGCCAGCAGCCCGTTCGGGCCTACTAATGAAAAACTGTTTTTT. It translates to CASSPFGPTNEKLFF.

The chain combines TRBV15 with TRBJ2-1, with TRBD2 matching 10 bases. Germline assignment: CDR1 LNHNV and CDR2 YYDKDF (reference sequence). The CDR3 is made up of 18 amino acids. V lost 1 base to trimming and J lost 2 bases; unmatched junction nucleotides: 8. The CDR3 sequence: CATSRGKTAGGPYNEQFF. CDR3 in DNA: TGTGCCACCAGCAGAGGAAAAACAGCGGGAGGGCCCTACAATGAGCAGTTCTTC.

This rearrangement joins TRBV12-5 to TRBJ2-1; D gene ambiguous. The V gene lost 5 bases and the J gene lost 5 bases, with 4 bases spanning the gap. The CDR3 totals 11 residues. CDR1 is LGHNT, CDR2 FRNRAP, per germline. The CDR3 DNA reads TGTGCTAGTGGTACAAACAATGAGCAGTTCTTC. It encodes CASGTNNEQFF.

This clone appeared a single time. The CDR3 loop is CASRGQVETQYF. The CDR3 DNA follows: TGTGCCAGCAGAGGACAGGTTGAGACCCAGTACTTC. The chain links TRBV21-1 to TRBJ2-5; TRBD1 was called by the table and not checked on the DNA. TRBV21-1 is labeled a pseudogene. The CDR3 is 12 amino acids.

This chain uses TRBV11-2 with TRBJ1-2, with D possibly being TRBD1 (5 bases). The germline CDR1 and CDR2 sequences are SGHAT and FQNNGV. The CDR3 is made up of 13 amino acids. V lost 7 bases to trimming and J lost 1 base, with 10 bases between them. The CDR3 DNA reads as TGTGCCAGCACTTGGGGGGTTAACTATGGCTACACCTTC. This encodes CASTWGVNYGYTF.

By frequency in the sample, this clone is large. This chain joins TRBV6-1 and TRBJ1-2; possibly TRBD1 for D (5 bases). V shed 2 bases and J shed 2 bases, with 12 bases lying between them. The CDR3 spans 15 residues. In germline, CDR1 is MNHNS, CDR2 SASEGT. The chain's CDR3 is CASSEYWDRNYGYTF. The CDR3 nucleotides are TGTGCCAGCAGTGAATACTGGGACCGAAACTATGGCTACACCTTC.

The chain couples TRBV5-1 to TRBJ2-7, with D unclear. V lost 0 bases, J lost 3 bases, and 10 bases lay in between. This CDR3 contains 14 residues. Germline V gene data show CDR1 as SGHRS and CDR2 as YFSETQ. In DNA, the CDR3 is TGCGCCAGCAGCTTGGGACTGGAAAACTACGAGCAGTACTTC. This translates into CASSLGLENYEQYF.

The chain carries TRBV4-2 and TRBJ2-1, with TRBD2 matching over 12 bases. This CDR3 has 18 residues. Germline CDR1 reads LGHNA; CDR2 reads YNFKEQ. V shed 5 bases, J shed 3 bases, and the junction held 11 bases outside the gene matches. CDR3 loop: CASSLESGLAGNYNEQFF. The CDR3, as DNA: TGTGCCAGCAGCTTGGAATCGGGACTAGCGGGCAACTACAATGAGCAGTTCTTC.

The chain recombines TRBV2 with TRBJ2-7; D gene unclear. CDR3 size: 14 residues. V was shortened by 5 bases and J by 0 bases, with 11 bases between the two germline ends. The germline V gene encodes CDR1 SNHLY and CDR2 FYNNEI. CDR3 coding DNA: TGTGCCAGCAGTAAAGGATACCTCTCCTACGAGCAGTACTTC. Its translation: CASSKGYLSYEQYF.

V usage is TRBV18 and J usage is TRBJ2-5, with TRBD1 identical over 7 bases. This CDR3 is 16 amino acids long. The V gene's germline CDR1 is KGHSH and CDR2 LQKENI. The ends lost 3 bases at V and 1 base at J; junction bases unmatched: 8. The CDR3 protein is CASSPYGTETQETQYF. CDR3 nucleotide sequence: TGTGCCAGCTCACCCTACGGGACAGAGACCCAAGAGACCCAGTACTTC.

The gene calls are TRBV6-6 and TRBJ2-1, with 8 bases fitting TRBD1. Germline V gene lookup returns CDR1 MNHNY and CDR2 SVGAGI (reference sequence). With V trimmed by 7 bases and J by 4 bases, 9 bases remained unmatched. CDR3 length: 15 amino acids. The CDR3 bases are TGTGCCAGCATTCCGGACAGGGCGGGGTACAATGAGCAGTTCTTC. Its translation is CASIPDRAGYNEQFF.

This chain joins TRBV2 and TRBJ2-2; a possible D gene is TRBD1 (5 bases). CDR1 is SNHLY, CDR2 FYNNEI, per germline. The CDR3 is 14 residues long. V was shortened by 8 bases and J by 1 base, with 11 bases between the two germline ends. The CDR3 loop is CASGAWENTGELFF. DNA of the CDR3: TGTGCCAGCGGGGCGTGGGAGAACACCGGGGAGCTGTTTTTT.

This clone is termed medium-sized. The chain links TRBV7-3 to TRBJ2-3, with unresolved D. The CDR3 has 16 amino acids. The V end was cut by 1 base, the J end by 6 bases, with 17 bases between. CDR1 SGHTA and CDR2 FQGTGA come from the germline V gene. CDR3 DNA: TGTGCCAGCAGCTTAATCGGGCTAGGGTTGGCCGATACGCAGTATTTT. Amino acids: CASSLIGLGLADTQYF.

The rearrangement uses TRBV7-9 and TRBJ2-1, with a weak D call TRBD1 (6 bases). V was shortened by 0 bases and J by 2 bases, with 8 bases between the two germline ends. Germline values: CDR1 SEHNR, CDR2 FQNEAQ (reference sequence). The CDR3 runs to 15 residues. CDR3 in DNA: TGTGCCAGCAGCTTAGCCCGGGACACCTACAATGAGCAGTTCTTC. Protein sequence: CASSLARDTYNEQFF.

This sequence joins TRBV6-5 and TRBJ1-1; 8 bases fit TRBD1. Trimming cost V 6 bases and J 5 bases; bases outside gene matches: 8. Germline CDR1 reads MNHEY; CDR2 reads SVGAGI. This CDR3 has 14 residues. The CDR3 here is CASRETGARTEAFF. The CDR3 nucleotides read TGTGCCAGCAGAGAGACAGGGGCCAGAACTGAAGCTTTCTTT.

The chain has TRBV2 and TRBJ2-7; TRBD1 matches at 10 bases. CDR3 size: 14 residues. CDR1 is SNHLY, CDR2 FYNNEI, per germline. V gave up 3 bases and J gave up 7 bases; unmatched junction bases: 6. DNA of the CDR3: TGTGCCAGCAGTGACTGGGGACAGGGGTGGGAGCAGTACTTC. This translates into CASSDWGQGWEQYF.

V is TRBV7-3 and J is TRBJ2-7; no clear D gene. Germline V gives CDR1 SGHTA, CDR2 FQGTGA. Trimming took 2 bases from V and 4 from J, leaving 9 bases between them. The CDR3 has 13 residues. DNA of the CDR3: TGTGCCAGCAGCTTACCCAGTGTGTACGAGCAGTACTTC. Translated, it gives CASSLPSVYEQYF.

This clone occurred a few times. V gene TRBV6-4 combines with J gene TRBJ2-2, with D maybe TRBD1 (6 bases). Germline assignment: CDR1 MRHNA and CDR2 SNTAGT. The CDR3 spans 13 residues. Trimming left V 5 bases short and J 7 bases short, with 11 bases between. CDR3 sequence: CASSHRVDGELFF. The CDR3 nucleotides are TGTGCCAGCAGTCACAGGGTTGACGGGGAGCTGTTTTTT.

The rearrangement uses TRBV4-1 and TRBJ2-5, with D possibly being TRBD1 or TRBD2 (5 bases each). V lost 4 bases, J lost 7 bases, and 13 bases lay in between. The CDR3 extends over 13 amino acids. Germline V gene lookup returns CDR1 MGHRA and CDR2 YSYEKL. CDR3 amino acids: CASSLDKGRTQYF. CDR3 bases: TGCGCCAGCAGCCTCGACAAGGGGAGGACCCAGTACTTC.

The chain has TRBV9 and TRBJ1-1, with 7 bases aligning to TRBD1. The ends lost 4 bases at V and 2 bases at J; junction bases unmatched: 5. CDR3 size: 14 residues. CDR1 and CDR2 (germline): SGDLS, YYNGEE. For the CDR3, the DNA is TGTGCCAGCAGCCCCTGGACAGGAAACACTGAAGCTTTCTTT. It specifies CASSPWTGNTEAFF.

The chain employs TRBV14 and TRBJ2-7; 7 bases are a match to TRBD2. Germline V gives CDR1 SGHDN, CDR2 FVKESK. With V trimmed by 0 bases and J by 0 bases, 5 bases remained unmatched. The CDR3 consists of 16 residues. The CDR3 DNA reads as TGTGCCAGCAGCCAAGATAGCGGGCGTCTCTCCTACGAGCAGTACTTC. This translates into CASSQDSGRLSYEQYF.

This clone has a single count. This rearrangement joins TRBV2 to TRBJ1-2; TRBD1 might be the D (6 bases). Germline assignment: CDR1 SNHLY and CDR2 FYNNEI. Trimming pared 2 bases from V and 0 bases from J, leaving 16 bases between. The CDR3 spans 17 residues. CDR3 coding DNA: TGTGCCAGCAGTGAAAACCCGGGGGCTCGAGCTAACTATGGCTACACCTTC. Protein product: CASSENPGARANYGYTF.

CDR3 bases: TGTGCCAGCAGCCATGACAGGGGAACGGGAAACACCATATATTTT. This sequence encodes CASSHDRGTGNTIYF. The chain couples TRBV11-2 to TRBJ1-3, with TRBD1 matching 8 bases. Per germline, CDR1 SGHAT and CDR2 FQNNGV. The V segment lost 5 bases and the J segment 4 bases; nucleotides outside the gene matches: 7. The CDR3 has 15 amino acids.

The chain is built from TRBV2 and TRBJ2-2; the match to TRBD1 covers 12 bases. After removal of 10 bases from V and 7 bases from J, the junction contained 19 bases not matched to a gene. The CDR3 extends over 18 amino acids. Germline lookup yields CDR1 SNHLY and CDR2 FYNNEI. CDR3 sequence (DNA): TGTGCCACCATCTACCCACCGGGACAGGGGGCACGTGGCGGGGAGCTGTTTTTT. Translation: CATIYPPGQGARGGELFF.